Included here is one TCR beta chain sequence, with context. This clone was recorded a few times. Its recognized antigen is unknown. Base-call qualities are not available, and no considerably larger clone is one nucleotide away. The method was the immunoSEQ multiplex PCR assay. For the multiplex PCR, a mixture combining 60 forward primers for TCR Vbeta segments and 13 reverse primers for TCR Jbeta segments was used. Amplification of the CDR3 region of rearranged TCR beta genes was performed with a multiplex PCR assay on genomic DNA. The amplified TCR beta libraries were sequenced on the Illumina HiSeq System as 87-base-pair reads. For the original study's pipeline: Across the roughly 700 repertoires, a later analysis counted 60 million to 90 million unique TCR beta chains, approximately 10 million of which were shared by at least two donors. To remove PCR and sequencing errors, raw reads were error-corrected and collapsed into unique sequences using a nearest-neighbor algorithm that merged closely related sequences. V, D and J gene segments were assigned by aligning CDR3 sequences to IMGT reference sequences. For a sequence to be retained, at least a six-nucleotide match to both a V gene segment and a J gene segment was required. Rearrangements were classified as productive when the CDR3 lacked stop codons and remained in frame with V and J, and all other rearrangements were classified as non-productive. CDR3 was defined according to IMGT convention as the region running from the second conserved V-encoded cysteine to the conserved J-encoded phenylalanine. The earlier analysis of around 640 of the donors excluded sequences that lacked an unambiguous match to a single V gene segment. An earlier analysis of several hundred of the donors called V segments functional above 56.7% productive rearrangements and segregating when the between-donor standard deviation exceeded 5%. A statistical classification framework was developed to diagnose cytomegalovirus status using the catalog of TCR beta chain sequences. V and J gene assignment, in a later analysis, came from comparing TCR nucleotide sequences with IMGT/GENE-DB human TR gene sequences. In a later analysis, CDR3 sequences and most-parsimonious VDJ recombination scenarios were assigned using the TCRdist pipeline. A later analysis defined each TCR beta chain by its CDR3 amino acid sequence plus V-gene family, and excluded reads lacking a unique V-gene family. In a later analysis, approximately 590 highly shared, low-generation-probability nucleotide sequences were removed to address suspected cross-contamination and a sequencing artifact. In a later analysis, a clonal expansion index was calculated for each public chain from normalized within-repertoire ranks of inferred template counts. In a later analysis, generation probabilities were computed using a VDJ recombination model fitted to out-of-frame rearrangements, and the results were checked against IGoR. In a later analysis, hypergeometric tests were used to score TCR-TCR, TCR-HLA and TCR-CMV co-occurrence, with a repertoire-size bias correction applied to TCR pairs. A later analysis estimated false discovery rates by permuting HLA or CMV assignments 20 times. In a later analysis, co-occurring TCRs were grouped with DBSCAN, and TCRdist sequence similarity was added when clustering was performed within HLA-allele-positive subsets. For co-occurrence clustering, repertoires with fewer than 30,000 or more than 120,000 public chains were excluded, along with 5 or 6 repertoires with anomalous nucleotide sharing. TCRdb holds this immuneACCESS table with in-frame rearrangements only. Some clones are missing; in checked studies, unresolved V genes explain under half, and the rest has no known cause. The D gene and trimming were derived from the DNA, and the V and J assignments and clone size from that table. The sample records roughly 160,000 clones, over 60% of which are singletons. Approximately 2.5% of the sample lies in the top ten.

The cohort comprised some 680 healthy bone marrow donors. At the time of sampling, all cohort members were nominally healthy, though unrecorded immune exposures were likely present. The donor was CMV seronegative and was included in the group of a few hundred seronegative cohort members. A peripheral blood sample was collected from each donor, and TCR beta sequencing was performed on peripheral blood mononuclear cells. Genomic DNA was extracted from the blood cell samples with the Qiagen DNeasy Blood Extraction Kit. Taken from the germline V gene (reference sequence), the CDR1 and CDR2 loops are LNHDA and SQIVND. From the cysteine up to the phenylalanine, the CDR3 has a length of 10 residues. The CDR3 DNA has 30 bases and is translated from base 1. The record originates from a study of cytomegalovirus exposure and HLA in healthy donors (dated by TCRdb to 2016 to 2017). General notes on the study: In an earlier analysis of 550 to 750 of the donors, 250 to 300 Gb of sequence data and just under 120 million unique TCR beta sequences from roughly 190 million T cells were reported. An early release covering 550 to 700 HLA-typed donors comprised approximately 300 gigabases of sequencing data and around 85 million unique TCR sequences. The genetic ancestry cluster associated with self-reported Caucasian donors included around four fifths of the 398 genotyped donors. The study was designed to test whether signatures of past pathogen exposure could be identified by cataloging public T cell receptors. Using immunosequencing, the study profiled T cell repertoires from around 680 subjects and related those repertoires to cytomegalovirus serostatus. A separate validation cohort of 90 to 150 different subjects was used in addition to the roughly 720-subject first cohort. To predict cytomegalovirus infection status, the study combined high-throughput TCR immunosequencing, statistical association of individual TCRs with disease status, and machine learning. In a later analysis, previously published TCR beta repertoires from some 640 donors were re-analyzed and high-resolution HLA genotyping was added so that TCR occurrence patterns could be studied. Rather than drawing on any new phenotypic data, the later analysis identified candidate immune exposures from TCR beta sequences and the way those sequences occurred across donors. In an earlier analysis of 587 of the donors, high-throughput TCR beta sequencing was used to judge whether each TCR beta V gene segment behaved as functional or pseudogenic. Alongside the repertoire data, information on donor age, sex, ethnicity and CMV serostatus was compiled. A later genetic analysis took genome-wide SNP genotypes for 398 of the 666 donors and used that subset as a discovery cohort. All discovery cohort repertoires had been generated on a single sequencing platform. HLA typing included class I and class II loci at four-digit resolution. The number of donors typed differed by locus, with roughly 620-630 for A, B, C, DRB1 and DQB1, 522 for DQA1, 600 to 610 for DPA1, and about 450 for DPB1. Four to six DR-DQ haplotypes were handled as single units for association and clustering, since linkage in the cohort was strong. On average, roughly 240,000 unique TCR beta nucleotide sequences were sequenced per donor among some 430 genotyped donors of the cohort, with about 19% of those sequences being non-productive.

Points the paper makes about the study in general: A further reported finding was that TCR beta sequences accurately predicted the HLA-A and HLA-B alleles for most subjects in the first cohort. According to a later analysis, TCR association rates differed among HLA loci, with DRB1 alleles showing the most associated TCRs and HLA-C alleles showing the fewest. Roughly uniform sequencing depth across donors was assumed in presence/absence analyses, although this assumption may not hold. The earlier analysis of 450 to 700 of the donors excluded some 16 rarely observed V segments, including chromosome 9 orphons, because counts were too low. The study listed 150 to 200 TCR beta chains as associated with cytomegalovirus. Cytomegalovirus status was reported to be diagnosed by the classifier with high specificity and sensitivity in both the original and validation cohorts. Assigning TCR associations to individual alleles was difficult when HLA alleles, especially DR and DQ, strongly co-occurred. The only immune exposure information available for the cohort was CMV serostatus. A later analysis reported that several top co-occurrence clusters appeared linked to parvovirus B19, influenza, CMV and Epstein-Barr virus. The authors suggested that the approach could potentially be extended to other disease states and immunological phenotypes. A later genetic analysis reported fewer N-insertions in productive TCRs among donors in an Asian-associated ancestry cluster than the roughly 640-donor mean. In vitro tests confirmed that a few of the cytomegalovirus-associated TCR beta chains recognize cytomegalovirus antigens. V-gene and J-gene trimming of TCR beta chains was associated with a missense DCLRE1C variant in a later genetic analysis, and the association was replicated in an independent cohort. Most CMV-associated TCR beta chains appeared to be HLA-restricted in a later analysis, and the HLA associations seemed to be driven largely by CMV exposure. Most TCR sequences were observed very rarely across donors, whereas some public TCRs were present in many individuals. The 87-base-pair reads could not distinguish some IMGT-functional V segments, including TRBV6-2 and TRBV6-3, so those segments were excluded. Linkage disequilibrium might explain the correlated functional status among segregating V segments, but an unknown experimental factor could not be ruled out. A cluster of highly shared sequence variants was judged likely to represent a technical artifact of the sequencing pipeline. Because HLA typing was unavailable for some donors at each locus, only the typed subset was used in association tests. Specific HLA alleles were associated with 15,000 to 20,000 TCR beta sequences at a false discovery rate of 0.05 in a later analysis. In an earlier analysis of roughly 560 of the donors, most TCR beta V segments were observed in productive rearrangements about 87% or about 30% of the time, broadly matching IMGT annotations. In this cohort, only TCR beta chains were sequenced, and detectable features were limited by the absence of alpha or paired-chain data. A later analysis found that HLA-associated TCR beta chains were more clonally expanded and had lower generation probabilities than equally common non-associated chains.

This receptor was identified in a woman in her twenties or thirties in good health and CMV-seronegative. The specimen sequenced was PBMCs. The chain couples TRBV19 to TRBJ2-5; TRBD2 is a weak D gene call, 5 bases matching. The CDR3 is CALRGETQYF. The nucleotide sequence reads as follows: TGTGCTTTACGCGGGGAGACCCAGTACTTC.